This paragraph covers one T cell receptor (beta chain) sequence. Measured with immunoSEQ multiplex PCR; TCRdb has only the in-frame clones, and not every one. The sample has some 150,000 clones, about 88% seen once; the top ten hold more than 9%. The data were obtained in a study of blood T cell repertoires in COVID-19. The V gene end was trimmed by 7 bases and the J gene end by 6 bases; junction bases not matched to a gene: 11. CDR1 and CDR2 (germline): MNHEY, SMNVEV (reference sequence). The CDR3 extends over 15 amino acids. This TCR was sampled from a man aged 45 to 65 with active or convalescent COVID-19. V usage is TRBV27 and J usage is TRBJ1-4, with 7 positions matching TRBD1. The sample taken for sequencing was peripheral blood. The CDR3 here is CASKVEDRPYEKLFF. The CDR3 DNA reads as TGTGCCAGCAAGGTAGAGGACAGGCCTTATGAAAAACTGTTTTTT. The full variable domain, in which reference TRBV27 and TRBJ1-4 provide the parts outside the CDR3, is EAQVTQNPRYLITVTGKKLTVTCSQNMNHEYMSWYRQDPGLGLRQIYYSMNVEVTDKGDVPEGYKVSRKEKRNFPLILESPSPNQTSLYFCASKVEDRPYEKLFFGSGTQLSVL.